This entry lists 8 T cell receptor beta chains sequenced from one sample in a study of post-analysis software for immune sequencing data. Antigen specificity for these receptors is unknown. The library was made from cDNA and included unique molecular identifiers. TCRdb used MiXCR to reprocess the PCR reads, holding one entry per CDR3 protein. The table lists a few hundred thousand distinct CDR3 sequences, 30% to 40% of them singletons. Study observations and caveats: Elevated frequency relative to controls characterized roughly 5 TRBV segments in patients, TRBV5-6, TRBV5-1 and TRBV20-1 among them.

What was sequenced was blood. The receptor source for this set is a girl younger than 18 with multiple sclerosis.

J is TRBJ1-5 and V is TRBV4-1; D gene uncertain. Trimming removed 1 base at V and 3 bases at J, with 7 bases between. The CDR3 has 14 residues. CDR1 and CDR2 (germline): MGHRA, YSYEKL. This chain's CDR3 is CASSQVVVNQPQHF. The CDR3 DNA is TGCGCCAGCAGCCAAGTCGTGGTCAATCAGCCCCAGCATTTT.

The DNA for the CDR3 is TGCAGCGTTGGGGGGGGAAACTCCTACGAGCAGTACTTC. Protein product: CSVGGGNSYEQYF. The V call is TRBV29-1, the J call TRBJ2-4; 7 bases map to TRBD2. The tail of the sequence fits TRBJ2-7 better, so the J call may be wrong. Germline-derived CDR1 and CDR2 are SQVTM and ANQGSEA. The CDR3 spans 13 residues.

The V gene is TRBV9, the J gene TRBJ1-6; D not certain. The V and J ends lost 3 bases and 0 bases respectively, with 10 bases between them. Germline values: CDR1 SGDLS, CDR2 YYNGEE. The CDR3 consists of 16 residues. This CDR3 reads CASSEGPSSYNSPLHF. DNA for the CDR3: TGTGCCAGCAGCGAGGGCCCGAGCTCCTATAATTCACCCCTCCACTTT.

The rearrangement uses TRBV20-1 and TRBJ2-3; D possibly corresponds to TRBD2 (7 bases). V shed 3 bases and J shed 9 bases, with 16 bases lying between them. CDR3 size: 13 residues. Germline V CDR1 and CDR2: DFQATT, SNEGSKA (reference sequence). The CDR3 nucleotides read TGCAGTGCTAGGCTGGGCGGCGGGGGCACGCAGTATTTT. Translated: CSARLGGGGTQYF.

This clonotype was seen a handful of times. The rearrangement uses TRBV3-1 and TRBJ2-1; D unclear. Germline loops: CDR1 LGHDT, CDR2 YNNKEL (reference sequence). This CDR3 is 15 amino acids long. The V and J ends lost 0 bases and 3 bases respectively, with 9 bases between them. The CDR3 bases are TGTGCCAGCAGCCAAGAAGGTTCTGACTACAATGAGCAGTTCTTC. Protein sequence: CASSQEGSDYNEQFF.

The V gene is TRBV5-6, the J gene TRBJ2-7; TRBD2 aligns across 9 bases. CDR1 is SGHDT and CDR2 is YYEEEE in the germline V gene. The CDR3 loop spans 14 amino acids. V gave up 7 bases and J gave up 0 bases; unmatched junction bases: 5. The chain's CDR3 is CASLAGTSSYEQYF. In DNA, the CDR3 is TGTGCCAGCCTAGCGGGGACCAGCTCCTACGAGCAGTACTTC.

The genes are TRBV6-6 and TRBJ2-4, with TRBD1 matching 9 bases. The CDR3 is 17 amino acids. Trimming removed 2 bases from V and 2 bases from J; junction bases left unmatched: 7. Germline values: CDR1 MNHNY, CDR2 SVGAGI (reference sequence). CDR3 bases: TGTGCCAGCAGTTACCCGGGACAGGGAATCCCCAAAAACATTCAGTACTTC. Its protein product is CASSYPGQGIPKNIQYF.

This clonotype turned up a few times. The chain employs TRBV11-2 and TRBJ2-3; 7 bases are shared with TRBD1. V lost 8 bases and J lost 2; bases outside the gene matches: 10. In germline, CDR1 is SGHAT, CDR2 FQNNGV. The CDR3 is 15 amino acids. The CDR3 here is CASARQGQTTDTQYF. The CDR3 DNA follows: TGTGCCAGCGCAAGGCAGGGACAGACCACAGATACGCAGTATTTT.